This TCR beta chain was captured in a study of cytomegalovirus exposure and HLA in healthy donors. Study results and limitations: Serostatus for CMV was the only available immune exposure information. A later analysis linked a missense DCLRE1C variant to TCR beta V- and J-gene trimming. The later analysis indicated that the majority of CMV-associated TCR beta chains appeared HLA-restricted.

The CDR3 runs 16 residues. Looked up from germline, CDR1 is MNHEY and CDR2 is SVGAGI. With 2 bases removed from V and 5 bases from J, the gap between germline ends came to 15 bases. The PCR had 60 Vbeta and 13 Jbeta primers. Assay used: immunoSEQ multiplex PCR; TCRdb lists only in-frame clones, some missing. Of about 150,000 clones listed, 70% to 90% are singletons. The sample holds one count of this clone. Its antigen is not identified. The sequenced sample was PBMCs. The source is a girl between 10 and 17 years old in good health and CMV-seropositive. V usage is TRBV6-5 and J usage is TRBJ2-2; D is possibly TRBD1 (5 bases). The CDR3 sequence is CASSYPGPGKTGELFF. The CDR3, as DNA: TGTGCCAGCAGTTACCCGGGTCCAGGGAAGACCGGGGAGCTGTTTTTT.